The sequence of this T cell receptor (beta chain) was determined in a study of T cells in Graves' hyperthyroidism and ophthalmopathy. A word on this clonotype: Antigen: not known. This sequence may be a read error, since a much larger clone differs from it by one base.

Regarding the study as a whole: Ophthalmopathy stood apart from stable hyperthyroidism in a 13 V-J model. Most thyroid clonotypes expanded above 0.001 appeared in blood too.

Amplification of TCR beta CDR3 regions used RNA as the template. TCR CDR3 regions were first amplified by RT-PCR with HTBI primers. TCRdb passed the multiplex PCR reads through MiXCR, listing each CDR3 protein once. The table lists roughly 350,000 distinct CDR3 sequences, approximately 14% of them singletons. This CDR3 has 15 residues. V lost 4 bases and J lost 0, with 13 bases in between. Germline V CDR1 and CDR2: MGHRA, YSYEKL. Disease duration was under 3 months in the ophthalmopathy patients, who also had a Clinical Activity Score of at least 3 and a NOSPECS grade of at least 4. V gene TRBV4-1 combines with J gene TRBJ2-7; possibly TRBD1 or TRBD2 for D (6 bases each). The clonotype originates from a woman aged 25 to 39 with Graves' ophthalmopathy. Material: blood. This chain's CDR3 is CASSLGASVSYEQYF. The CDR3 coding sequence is TGCGCCAGCAGCCTGGGGGCTAGCGTCTCCTACGAGCAGTACTTC.